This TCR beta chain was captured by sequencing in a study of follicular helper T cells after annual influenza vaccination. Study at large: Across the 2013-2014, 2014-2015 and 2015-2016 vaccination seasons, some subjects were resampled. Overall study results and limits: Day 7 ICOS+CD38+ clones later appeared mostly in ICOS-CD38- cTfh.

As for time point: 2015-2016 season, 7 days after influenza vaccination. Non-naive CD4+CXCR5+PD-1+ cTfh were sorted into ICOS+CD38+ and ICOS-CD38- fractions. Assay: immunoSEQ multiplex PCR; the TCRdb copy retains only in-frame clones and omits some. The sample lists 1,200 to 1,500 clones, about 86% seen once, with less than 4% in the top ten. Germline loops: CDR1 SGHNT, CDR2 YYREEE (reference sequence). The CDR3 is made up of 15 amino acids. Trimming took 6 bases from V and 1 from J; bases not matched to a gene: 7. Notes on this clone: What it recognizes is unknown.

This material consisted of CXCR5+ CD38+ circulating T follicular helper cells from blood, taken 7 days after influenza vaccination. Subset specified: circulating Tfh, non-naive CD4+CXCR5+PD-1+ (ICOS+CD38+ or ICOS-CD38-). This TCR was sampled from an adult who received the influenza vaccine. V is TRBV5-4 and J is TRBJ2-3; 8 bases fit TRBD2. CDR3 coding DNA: TGTGCCAGCAACCGGGGGGGCGAGGGCACAGATACGCAGTATTTT. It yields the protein CASNRGGEGTDTQYF.